The 11 T cell receptor beta chains below come from one sample, sequenced in a study of tumor and adjacent non-tumor tissue in lung cancer (dated by TCRdb to 2016 to 2019). The library was generated by multiplex PCR. The data were produced on an Illumina HiSeq 2500. Following protocols modified from ARM-PCR, the researchers constructed TCRbeta libraries through three rounds of nested PCR with primers (Table S4). TCRdb took the public reads, trimmed them with fastp at Q25, ran MiXCR for clone calling and kept in-frame beta chains. Records with the same CDR3 protein are collapsed into one entry carrying the most frequent genes and DNA. For this sample there are some 80,000 distinct CDR3 sequences; 76% appear just once. 21% of the sample is held by the ten biggest clonotypes. RNA was isolated from bulk, unsorted tissue, and RNA quality was assessed with a NanoDrop ND-1000 and an Agilent 2100. Normal lung samples were distant non-tumor tissue taken more than 3 cm from the tumor edge.

Material: distant non-tumor lung tissue. Source of these receptors: a woman aged 45-60 years with non-small cell lung cancer.

This clonotype was seen more than once but under ten times. The chain is built from TRBV11-2 and TRBJ2-2; no reliable D call. Per germline, CDR1 SGHAT and CDR2 FQNNGV. This CDR3 has 12 amino acids. The CDR3 bases are TGTGTCAACTGCGAAGTCACCGGGGAGCTGTTTTTT. Its translation: CVNCEVTGELFF.

This clonotype has a single count. No conserved phenylalanine or tryptophan is present at the end of the CDR3, so a read error is the likely explanation. V and J are TRBV20-1 and TRBJ2-7; TRBD1 aligns across 8 bases. CDR3 length: 12 amino acids. Germline-derived CDR1 and CDR2 are DFQATT and SNEGSKA (reference sequence). Trimming removed 8 bases from V and 5 bases from J; junction bases left unmatched: 8. The chain's CDR3 is CSTTGALDEQYI. CDR3 coding DNA: TGCAGTACGACAGGGGCGCTCGACGAGCAGTACATC.

This clonotype was observed once. A much larger clone is a single base away; this may be a read error. V gene TRBV11-2 combines with J gene TRBJ2-1; TRBD2 matches at 8 bases. Losses at the gene ends were 5 bases for V and 3 bases for J; bases not matched to a gene: 6. The CDR3 contains 15 residues. CDR1 and CDR2 (germline): SGHAT, FQNNGV. This chain's CDR3 is CASSATSGFYNEQFF. DNA of the CDR3: TGTGCCAGCAGCGCAACTAGCGGCTTCTACAATGAGCAGTTCTTC.

Regarding this clonotype: The CDR3 end shows no conserved phenylalanine or tryptophan, and so a read error is likely. This chain links TRBV9 with TRBJ2-5, with a weak D call TRBD1 (5 bases). CDR1 is SGDLS, CDR2 YYNGEE, per germline. Trimming took off 5 bases at V and 4 bases at J, with 18 bases between the two ends. The CDR3 length is 15 residues. CDR3 sequence reads: CASSLLGQERETQYL. In DNA, the CDR3 is TGTGCCAGCAGTCTTCTGGGGCAGGAGAGAGAGACCCAGTACTTA.

This clonotype came up many times. The rearrangement links TRBV10-3 to TRBJ2-7; TRBD2 agrees at 7 bases. Per the germline V gene, CDR1 is ENHRY and CDR2 is SYGVKD. The CDR3 length is 14 residues. J was trimmed by 0 bases and V by 7 bases; bases with no gene match: 6. CDR3 in amino acids: CAIMGGNVSYEQYF. The CDR3, as DNA: TGTGCCATCATGGGGGGGAACGTCTCCTACGAGCAGTACTTC.

Regarding this clonotype: Since the CDR3 does not end with the conserved phenylalanine or tryptophan, this likely comes from a read error. No DNA is shown, since the ends of the CDR3 on it are uncertain; the CDR3 is the one TCRdb lists. This chain joins TRBV6-1 and TRBJ1-5; TRBD1, the D gene given by the table, was not confirmed from the DNA. Per the germline V gene, CDR1 is MNHNS and CDR2 is SASEGT. The CDR3 is 12 amino acids in total, end residues counted. CDR3 residues: CASSTGNLPQLL.

To note about this clonotype: A read error may produce the germline difference seen at one junction end. The chain links TRBV6-2 or TRBV6-3 to TRBJ2-1; D unclear. This CDR3 has 11 amino acids. Germline lookup yields CDR1 MNHEY and CDR2 SVGEGT. The chain's CDR3 is CVSSCDDEQFF. In DNA form, the CDR3 reads TGTGTCAGCAGTTGTGACGATGAGCAATTCTTC.

The chain carries TRBV6-1 and TRBJ1-5, with a weak D call TRBD1 (5 bases). With 9 bases removed from V and 6 bases from J, the gap between germline ends came to 21 bases. Germline V gene data show CDR1 as MNHNS and CDR2 as SASEGT. This CDR3 has 15 amino acids. CDR3 sequence: CASRTGRGLPQPQHF. The CDR3 DNA reads TGTGCCAGTAGAACTGGACGGGGCCTTCCTCAGCCCCAGCATTTT.

This chain connects TRBV12-3 or TRBV12-4 to TRBJ2-2; D call uncertain. The CDR3 covers 14 residues. CDR3 nucleotide sequence: TGTGTCACTTCGCGAATGACGGGCACCGGGGAGCTGTTTTTT. Translated, it gives CVTSRMTGTGELFF.

The chain recombines TRBV4-2 with TRBJ1-4; tentatively, D is TRBD1 (6 bases). V lost 1 base and J 8 bases, leaving 17 bases between the germline ends. Germline V gene data show CDR1 as LGHNA and CDR2 as YNFKEQ. The CDR3 has 16 residues. Here the CDR3 DNA reads TGTGCCAGCAGCCAAGTCATACAGGGATCAGACGAAAAACTGTTTTTT. This gives the protein CASSQVIQGSDEKLFF.

In regard to this clonotype: The germline gene is not matched at one end of the junction; a read error may be the cause. This sequence joins TRBV4-1 and TRBJ2-1; D not certain. The CDR3 runs to 16 residues. Germline V gene sequence: CDR1 MGHRA, CDR2 YSYEKL. CDR3: CASSQVVASSFNEQFF. Written as DNA, the CDR3 is TGCGCCAGCAGCCAAGTAGTGGCGAGTTCCTTCAATGAGCAGTTCTTC.